These 27 T cell receptor beta chains were all obtained from the same sample, sequenced in a study of response to subunit inactivated influenza vaccine. TCRdb passed the RT-PCR reads through MiXCR, listing each CDR3 protein once. The table records about 700,000 distinct CDR3 sequences, approximately 13% of them present only once. Sequencing used PBMCs from blood, obtained approximately 15 days before vaccination. These receptors all come from a middle-aged man who received an inactivated influenza vaccine.

This clonotype was recorded a few times. This rearrangement joins TRBV5-1 to TRBJ1-1; no definite D call. There are 19 residues in the CDR3. Germline values: CDR1 SGHRS, CDR2 YFSETQ. V was trimmed by 0 bases and J by 1 base, leaving 22 bases between them. In nucleotides, the CDR3 is TGCGCCAGCAGCTTGGGATACTTGCCGGAGGGCTTTTGGAACACTGAAGCTTTCTTT. This gives the protein CASSLGYLPEGFWNTEAFF. The complete variable domain, with remaining parts taken from reference TRBV5-1 and TRBJ1-1, reads KAGVTQTPRYLIKTRGQQVTLSCSPISGHRSVSWYQQTPGQGLQFLFEYFSETQRNKGNFPGRFSGRQFSNSRSEMNVSTLELGDSALYLCASSLGYLPEGFWNTEAFFGQGTRLTVV.

This clonotype was counted a few times. V is TRBV11-1 and J is TRBJ1-3; TRBD1 agrees at 10 bases. V lost 4 bases and J lost 0; bases outside the gene matches: 9. The CDR3 has 18 amino acids. The germline V gene has CDR1 SGHAT and CDR2 FQDESV (reference sequence). CDR3 nucleotides: TGTGCCAGCAGCTCCCGGGACAGGGGAATTGGCTCTGGAAACACCATATATTTT. Residues: CASSSRDRGIGSGNTIYF.

This clonotype appeared a few times. The rearrangement joins TRBV6-1 to TRBJ2-3; TRBD1 aligns across 8 bases. V gave up 2 bases and J gave up 3 bases; unmatched junction bases: 7. CDR1 is MNHNS, CDR2 SASEGT, per germline. There are 16 residues in the CDR3. CDR3 sequence reads: CASSEILRGRTDTQYF. The CDR3 DNA reads TGTGCCAGCAGTGAAATCCTCAGGGGGCGGACAGATACGCAGTATTTT.

This clonotype was seen at least ten times. The gene calls are TRBV3-1 and TRBJ2-7; unclear D gene. In germline, CDR1 is LGHDT, CDR2 YNNKEL (reference sequence). The V and J ends lost 1 base and 5 bases respectively, with 6 bases between them. The CDR3 sequence is 12 residues long. CDR3 residues: CASSQVVDEQYF. Written as DNA, the CDR3 is TGTGCCAGCAGCCAAGTGGTCGACGAGCAGTACTTC.

Written as DNA, the CDR3 is TGTGCCATCAGTGTACAGGGGATGCAGACCCAGTACTTC. It encodes CAISVQGMQTQYF. The rearrangement links TRBV10-3 to TRBJ2-5, with 7 bases identical to TRBD1. Losses at the gene ends were 4 bases for V and 6 bases for J; bases not matched to a gene: 5. This CDR3 has 13 amino acids. The V gene's germline CDR1 is ENHRY and CDR2 SYGVKD.

This clonotype has at least ten counts. This chain uses TRBV4-1 with TRBJ1-6; weak D call: TRBD1 (5 bases). CDR1 is MGHRA, CDR2 YSYEKL, per germline. Deletions cut 1 base from V and 11 bases from J, with 6 bases between. This CDR3 has 12 amino acids. CDR3 region: CASSQGTTPLHF. CDR3 bases: TGCGCCAGCAGCCAAGGGACAACACCCCTCCACTTT.

V usage is TRBV4-1 and J usage is TRBJ2-3; D not certain. Germline V lookup: CDR1 MGHRA, CDR2 YSYEKL. The CDR3 consists of 15 residues. V dropped 1 base and J dropped 2 bases, with 10 bases sitting between them. CDR3: CASSQATTLTDTQYF. Written as DNA, the CDR3 is TGCGCCAGCAGCCAAGCTACCACGCTCACAGATACGCAGTATTTT.

The rearrangement uses TRBV14 and TRBJ1-2; D unresolved. The CDR3 is 15 amino acids. Germline V lookup: CDR1 SGHDN, CDR2 FVKESK. Deletions cut 1 base from V and 7 bases from J, with 16 bases between. The CDR3 DNA sequence: TGTGCCAGCAGCCAAGTCGGCGGAGGAACGGTTGGCTACACCTTC. As protein: CASSQVGGGTVGYTF.

This clonotype has only a few counts. The chain combines TRBV4-1 with TRBJ1-2, with D tentatively TRBD1 (6 bases). CDR3 length equals 14 residues. Germline assignment: CDR1 MGHRA and CDR2 YSYEKL. With 2 bases removed from V and 7 bases from J, the gap between germline ends came to 14 bases. The DNA of the CDR3 is TGCGCCAGCAGCCAACCCGGGACATTGTTTGGCTACACCTTC. The encoded protein is CASSQPGTLFGYTF.

This chain connects TRBV7-9 to TRBJ1-5; D might be TRBD1 (6 bases). Germline V gene lookup returns CDR1 SEHNR and CDR2 FQNEAQ (reference sequence). This CDR3 has 14 amino acids. Trimming took off 2 bases at V and 6 bases at J, with 11 bases between the two ends. The CDR3 loop reads CASSLMGAAQPQHF. CDR3 coding DNA: TGTGCCAGCAGCTTAATGGGGGCGGCTCAGCCCCAGCATTTT.

The V gene is TRBV20-1, the J gene TRBJ2-5; D not certain. Trimming stripped 6 bases from V and 4 bases from J, with 12 bases between. Germline V gene sequence: CDR1 DFQATT, CDR2 SNEGSKA (reference sequence). The CDR3 sequence is 12 residues long. Written as DNA, the CDR3 is TGCAGTGCCACAGACGGAGCAGAGACCCAGTACTTC. Encoded protein: CSATDGAETQYF.

In its sample, this clonotype was seen a few times. The genes are TRBV9 and TRBJ2-1, with 11 bases that match TRBD2. CDR1 and CDR2 (germline): SGDLS, YYNGEE. The CDR3 loop spans 16 amino acids. Trimming at V came to 3 bases and at J to 6 bases, leaving 8 bases not matched to a gene. CDR3 sequence reads: CASSGSGGASRNEQFF. The CDR3 region has the DNA TGTGCCAGCAGCGGTAGCGGGGGGGCGAGTCGCAATGAGCAGTTCTTC.

The V and J genes are TRBV20-1 and TRBJ2-5, with 12 bases identical to TRBD2. The CDR3 runs 16 residues. J lost 4 bases, V lost 1 base, and 7 bases had no gene match. Germline assignment: CDR1 DFQATT and CDR2 SNEGSKA (reference sequence). CDR3 sequence reads: CSARASSGRARETQYF. In DNA, the CDR3 is TGCAGTGCTAGAGCCTCTAGCGGGAGGGCAAGAGAGACCCAGTACTTC.

This clonotype was recorded at least ten times. This chain joins TRBV24-1 and TRBJ2-5, with D perhaps matching TRBD1 or TRBD2 (6 bases each). The CDR3 covers 12 residues. Trimming stripped 4 bases from V and 6 bases from J, with 8 bases between. Per the germline V gene, CDR1 is KGHDR and CDR2 is SFDVKD. The CDR3 spells CATSEGGKTQYF. CDR3 bases: TGTGCCACCAGTGAAGGGGGGAAGACCCAGTACTTC.

This clonotype was detected a few times. J is TRBJ1-2 and V is TRBV3-1; TRBD1 matches 8 bases. CDR1 and CDR2 (germline): LGHDT, YNNKEL (reference sequence). The trim removed 4 bases at V and 5 bases at J, leaving 9 bases unmatched. The CDR3 has 15 residues. The CDR3 loop reads CASSRRDRGLYGYTF. The CDR3 nucleotides are TGTGCCAGCAGCCGAAGAGACAGGGGTCTGTATGGCTACACCTTC. Variable domain in full (rest from reference TRBV3-1 and TRBJ1-2): DTAVSQTPKYLVTQMGNDKSIKCEQNLGHDTMYWYKQDSKKFLKIMFSYNNKELIINETVPNRFSPKSPDKAHLNLHINSLELGDSAVYFCASSRRDRGLYGYTFGSGTRLTVV.

The table lists this clonotype with many counts. The chain is built from TRBV15 and TRBJ2-1; D call uncertain. This CDR3 region has 16 residues. Trimming took off 1 base at V and 3 bases at J, with 13 bases between the two ends. The V gene's germline CDR1 is LNHNV and CDR2 YYDKDF (reference sequence). CDR3 amino acids: CATSRGSTSYYNEQFF. The CDR3 DNA is TGTGCCACCAGCAGAGGCAGCACCTCATACTACAATGAGCAGTTCTTC.

This clonotype was counted between two and nine times. The V call is TRBV20-1, the J call TRBJ2-5; 9 bases map to TRBD2. The CDR3 is 15 residues long. From germline, CDR1 is DFQATT and CDR2 SNEGSKA (reference sequence). V lost 0 bases and J lost 4; bases outside the gene matches: 6. The CDR3 DNA sequence: TGCAGTGCTAGAGATGGCGGGAGGGCCGGAGAGACCCAGTACTTC. It yields the protein CSARDGGRAGETQYF.

This clonotype was recorded many times. The rearrangement links TRBV19 to TRBJ2-7, with D uncertain. The V gene lost 0 bases and the J gene lost 2 bases, with 11 bases spanning the gap. The CDR3 runs 15 residues. Germline V gives CDR1 LNHDA, CDR2 SQIVND (reference sequence). CDR3 loop: CASSIEADGPYEQYF. In nucleotides, the CDR3 is TGTGCCAGTAGTATAGAGGCCGATGGACCCTACGAGCAGTACTTC.

This clonotype was observed many times. The chain combines TRBV5-6 with TRBJ2-3; 12 positions agree with TRBD2. Germline values: CDR1 SGHDT, CDR2 YYEEEE. Germline trimming cut 0 bases from V and 3 bases from J; bases unmatched to any gene: 5. The CDR3 has 17 amino acids. In DNA form, the CDR3 reads TGTGCCAGCAGCTTGGCTGTGACTAGCGGGAGTACAGATACGCAGTATTTT. Translation gives CASSLAVTSGSTDTQYF.

The chain recombines TRBV7-9 with TRBJ2-7, with D unclear. V lost 4 bases and J lost 0, with 16 bases in between. This CDR3 comprises 16 residues. Germline V gene lookup returns CDR1 SEHNR and CDR2 FQNEAQ (reference sequence). This CDR3 is CASSSPAGITSYEQYF. The CDR3 bases are TGTGCCAGCAGCTCCCCGGCTGGGATAACCTCCTACGAGCAGTACTTC.

V usage is TRBV28 and J usage is TRBJ2-7, with D possibly matching TRBD1 (6 bases). The CDR3 sequence is 14 residues long. Trimming cost V 9 bases and J 3 bases, with 18 bases left between them. Germline values: CDR1 MDHEN, CDR2 SYDVKM. The CDR3 sequence: CASKSTGSGYEQYF. In DNA, the CDR3 is TGTGCCAGTAAAAGCACAGGGTCGGGCTACGAGCAGTACTTC.

This chain links TRBV6-2 or TRBV6-3 with TRBJ2-1; 9 nucleotides line up with TRBD2. The germline gives CDR1 MNHEY, CDR2 SVGEGT. There are 14 residues in the CDR3. The junction had 5 bases not matched to a gene; V was cut back by 5 bases and J by 6 bases. In DNA, the CDR3 is TGTGCCAGCAGTGGTAGCGGGAGAGGCAATGAGCAGTTCTTC. This sequence encodes CASSGSGRGNEQFF.

This clonotype showed up just a few times. The chain combines TRBV20-1 with TRBJ2-1, with 8 bases lining up with TRBD2. The CDR3 consists of 14 residues. Germline lookup yields CDR1 DFQATT and CDR2 SNEGSKA (reference sequence). The junction had 7 bases not matched to a gene; V was cut back by 6 bases and J by 3 bases. The CDR3: CSARGLGDYNEQFF. The CDR3 bases are TGCAGTGCCAGGGGACTAGGCGACTACAATGAGCAGTTCTTC.

The gene calls are TRBV15 and TRBJ1-6, with D tentatively TRBD1 (6 bases). The CDR3 runs to 17 residues. Trimming took 0 bases from V and 7 from J, leaving 16 bases between them. The V gene's germline CDR1 is LNHNV and CDR2 YYDKDF (reference sequence). CDR3 DNA: TGTGCCACCAGCAGAGATAGAGGGGGAGAGGGAAATTCACCCCTCCACTTT. It translates to CATSRDRGGEGNSPLHF.

This clonotype occurred a few times. The chain carries TRBV18 and TRBJ1-4; 12 bases agree with TRBD1. Germline V gene lookup returns CDR1 KGHSH and CDR2 LQKENI. The CDR3 is 13 residues long. Trimming at V came to 8 bases and at J to 9 bases, leaving 4 bases not matched to a gene. The CDR3 sequence is CASVRDRGQKLFF. The CDR3 DNA reads TGTGCCAGCGTCCGGGACAGGGGGCAAAAACTGTTTTTT.

The rearrangement joins TRBV7-8 to TRBJ2-7; D may be TRBD1 or TRBD2 (7 bases each). CDR3 length: 16 amino acids. Germline values: CDR1 SGHVS, CDR2 FQNEAQ. The V gene lost 5 bases and the J gene lost 0 bases, with 17 bases spanning the gap. CDR3 sequence (DNA): TGTGCCAGCAGCCAGGGGGGGCAGGGGGTCTCCTACGAGCAGTACTTC. It yields the protein CASSQGGQGVSYEQYF.

This clonotype was counted only a few times. The chain has TRBV20-1 and TRBJ2-5; 7 bases agree with TRBD2. The ends lost 5 bases at V and 1 base at J; junction bases unmatched: 13. CDR3 length: 16 amino acids. Germline CDR1 DFQATT, CDR2 SNEGSKA (reference sequence). The CDR3 sequence is CSAGSGASGSQETQYF. In DNA form, the CDR3 reads TGCAGTGCTGGGAGTGGCGCTAGCGGATCCCAAGAGACCCAGTACTTC.